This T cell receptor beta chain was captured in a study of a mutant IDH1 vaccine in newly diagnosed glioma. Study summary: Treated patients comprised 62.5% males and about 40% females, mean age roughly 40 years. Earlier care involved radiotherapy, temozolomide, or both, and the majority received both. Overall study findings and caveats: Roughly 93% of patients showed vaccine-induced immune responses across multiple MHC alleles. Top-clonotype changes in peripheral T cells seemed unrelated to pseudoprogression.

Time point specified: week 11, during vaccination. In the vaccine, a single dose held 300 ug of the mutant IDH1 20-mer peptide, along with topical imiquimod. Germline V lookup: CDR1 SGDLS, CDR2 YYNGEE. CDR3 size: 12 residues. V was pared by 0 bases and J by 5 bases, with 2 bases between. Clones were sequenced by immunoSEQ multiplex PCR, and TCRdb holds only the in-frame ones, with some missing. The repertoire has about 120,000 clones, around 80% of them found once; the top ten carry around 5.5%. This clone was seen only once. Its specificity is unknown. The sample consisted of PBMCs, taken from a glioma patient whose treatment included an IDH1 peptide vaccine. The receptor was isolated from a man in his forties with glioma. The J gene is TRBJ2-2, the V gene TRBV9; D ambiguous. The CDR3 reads CASSVGTGELFF. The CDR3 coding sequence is TGTGCCAGCAGCGTAGGGACCGGGGAGCTGTTTTTT.